This TCR beta chain is drawn from a study of CD8+ T cells in alopecia areata. The treatment denotes: oral pan-JAK inhibitor, 5-10 mg twice daily. cDNA serving as the sequencing template came from extracted, reverse transcribed RNA. Data came from immunoSEQ multiplex PCR; TCRdb stores just in-frame clones and leaves some out. The table lists roughly 120,000 clones, 53% of them singletons. The specimen was CD4+ T cells sorted from blood, collected at week 4, from a patient treated with tofacitinib. The receptor's source is a human donor with alopecia areata.

CDR3 bases: TGCGCCAGCAGCATAGGACAGGATAACTATGGCTACACCTTC. Amino acid sequence: CASSIGQDNYGYTF. The chain couples TRBV5-1 to TRBJ1-2; TRBD1 matches at 7 bases. The J segment lost 1 base and the V segment lost 4 bases, leaving 4 bases of the junction unmatched. The CDR3 runs 14 residues. The germline CDR1 and CDR2 sequences are SGHRS and YFSETQ.